At least ten counts were recorded for the clone carrying this T cell receptor (beta chain). The sample originates from a study of T cells in Graves' hyperthyroidism and ophthalmopathy. Fresh peripheral blood, 8 to 10 ml, was the source of the PBMCs. RNA transcripts yielded amplified TCR beta CDR3 regions. In the first-round RT-PCR of the TCR CDR3, the HTBI primer set was used. From the multiplex PCR reads, TCRdb called clonotypes with MiXCR, one entry per CDR3 protein. The sample carries a few hundred thousand distinct CDR3 sequences, 12% to 15% recorded once. Germline-derived CDR1 and CDR2 are MDHEN and SYDVKM. V dropped 6 bases and J dropped 0 bases, with 15 bases sitting between them. The CDR3 has 15 residues.

The sample consisted of blood. The sequence came from a woman in her forties with Graves' ophthalmopathy. This rearrangement joins TRBV28 to TRBJ2-7; either TRBD1 or TRBD2 may fit D (5 bases each). CDR3 coding DNA: TGTGCCAGCAGCCCCGGGACGTCAAACTCCTACGAGCAGTACTTC. This gives the protein CASSPGTSNSYEQYF.